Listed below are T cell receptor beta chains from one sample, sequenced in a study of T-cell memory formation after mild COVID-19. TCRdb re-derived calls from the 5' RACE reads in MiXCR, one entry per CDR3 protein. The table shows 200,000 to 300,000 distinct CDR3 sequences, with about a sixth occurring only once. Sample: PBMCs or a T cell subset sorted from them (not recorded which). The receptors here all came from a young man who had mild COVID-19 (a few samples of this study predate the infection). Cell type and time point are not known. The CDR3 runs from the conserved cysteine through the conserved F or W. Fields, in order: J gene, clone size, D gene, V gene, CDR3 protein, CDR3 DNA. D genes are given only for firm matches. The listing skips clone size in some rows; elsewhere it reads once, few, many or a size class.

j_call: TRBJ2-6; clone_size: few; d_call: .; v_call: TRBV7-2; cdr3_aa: CASSLRAPGANVLTF; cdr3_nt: TGTGCCAGCAGCTTAAGGGCTCCTGGGGCCAACGTCCTGACTTTC
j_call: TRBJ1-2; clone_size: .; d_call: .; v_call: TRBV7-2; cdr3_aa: CASSFPTDLNGYTF; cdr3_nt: TGTGCCAGCAGCTTCCCGACAGATCTAAATGGCTACACCTTC
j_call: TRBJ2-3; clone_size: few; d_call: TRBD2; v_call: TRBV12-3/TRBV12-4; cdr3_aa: CASRRLAGGWDTQYF; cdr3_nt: TGTGCCAGCAGGCGACTAGCGGGGGGGTGGGATACGCAGTATTTT
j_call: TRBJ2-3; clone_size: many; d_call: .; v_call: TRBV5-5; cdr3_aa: CASSLLGVGDTQYF; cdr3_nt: TGTGCCAGCAGCTTGCTAGGGGTCGGAGATACGCAGTATTTT
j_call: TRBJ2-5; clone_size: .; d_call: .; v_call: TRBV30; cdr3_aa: CAWSGLGAQYF; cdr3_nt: TGTGCCTGGAGTGGACTCGGGGCCCAGTACTTC
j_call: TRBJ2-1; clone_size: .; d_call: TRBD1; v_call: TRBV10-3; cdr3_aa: CAISETGTGSGDEQFF; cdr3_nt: TGTGCCATCAGTGAGACCGGGACAGGGTCGGGAGATGAGCAGTTCTTC
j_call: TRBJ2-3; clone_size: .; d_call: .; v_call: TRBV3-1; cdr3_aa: CASSHLADTQYF; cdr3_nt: TGTGCCAGCAGCCACCTAGCAGATACGCAGTATTTT
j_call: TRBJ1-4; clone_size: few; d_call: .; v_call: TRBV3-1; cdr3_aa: CASSVRWDNEKLFF; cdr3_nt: TGTGCCAGCAGTGTAAGGTGGGATAATGAAAAACTGTTTTTT
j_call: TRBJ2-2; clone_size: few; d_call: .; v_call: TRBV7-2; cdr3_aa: CASSLPGGYTGELFF; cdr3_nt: TGTGCCAGCAGCTTACCCGGGGGATACACCGGGGAGCTGTTTTTT
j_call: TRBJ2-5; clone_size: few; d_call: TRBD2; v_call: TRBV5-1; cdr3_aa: CASNRGEETQYF; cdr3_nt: TGCGCCAGCAATCGGGGGGAAGAGACCCAGTACTTC
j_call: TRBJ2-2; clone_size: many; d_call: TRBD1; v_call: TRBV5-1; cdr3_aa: CASSSATGGAFQTGELFF; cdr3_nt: TGCGCCAGCAGCTCCGCGACAGGGGGCGCGTTCCAGACCGGGGAGCTGTTTTTT
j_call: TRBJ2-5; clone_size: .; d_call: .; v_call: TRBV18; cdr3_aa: CASSIATRETQYF; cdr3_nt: TGTGCCAGCTCCATAGCAACCCGAGAGACCCAGTACTTC
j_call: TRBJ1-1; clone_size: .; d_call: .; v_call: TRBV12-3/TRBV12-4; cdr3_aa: CASSTGIEAFF; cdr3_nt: TGTGCCAGCAGTACGGGGATTGAAGCTTTCTTT
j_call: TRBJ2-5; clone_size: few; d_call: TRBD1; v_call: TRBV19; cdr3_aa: CASSPGQAKETQYF; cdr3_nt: TGTGCCAGTAGCCCTGGACAGGCAAAAGAGACCCAGTACTTC
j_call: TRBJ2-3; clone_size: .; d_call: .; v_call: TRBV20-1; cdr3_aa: CSAISGRWGDTQYF; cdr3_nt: TGCAGTGCTATCAGCGGGCGGTGGGGAGATACGCAGTATTTT
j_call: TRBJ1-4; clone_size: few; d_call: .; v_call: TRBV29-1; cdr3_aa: CSVEDLGISNEKLFF; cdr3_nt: TGCAGCGTTGAAGATCTTGGAATCTCCAATGAAAAACTGTTTTTT
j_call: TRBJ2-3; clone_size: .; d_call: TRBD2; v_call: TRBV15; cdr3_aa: CATSGGDTDTQYF; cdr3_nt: TGTGCCACCAGCGGGGGGGACACAGATACGCAGTATTTT
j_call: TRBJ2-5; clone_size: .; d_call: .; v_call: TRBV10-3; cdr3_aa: CAISVLGGQGETQYF; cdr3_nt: TGTGCCATCAGTGTATTAGGAGGACAAGGGGAGACCCAGTACTTC
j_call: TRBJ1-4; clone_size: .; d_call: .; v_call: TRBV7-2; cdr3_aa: CASSPSTLATNEKLFF; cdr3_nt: TGTGCCAGCAGCCCAAGCACACTTGCAACTAATGAAAAACTGTTTTTT
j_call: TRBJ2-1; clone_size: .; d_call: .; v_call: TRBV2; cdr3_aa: CASCLQESEQFF; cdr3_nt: TGTGCCAGCTGCCTCCAAGAGAGTGAGCAGTTCTTC
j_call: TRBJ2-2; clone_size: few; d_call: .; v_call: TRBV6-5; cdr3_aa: CASRQRDRDTGELFF; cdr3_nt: TGTGCCAGCAGGCAAAGGGACCGCGACACCGGGGAGCTGTTTTTT
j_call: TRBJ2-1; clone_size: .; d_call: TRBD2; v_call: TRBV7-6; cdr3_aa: CASSNIAGRGYNEQFF; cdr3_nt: TGTGCCAGCAGCAATATAGCTGGGCGGGGGTACAATGAGCAGTTCTTC
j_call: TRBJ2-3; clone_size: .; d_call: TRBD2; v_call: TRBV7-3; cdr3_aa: CASSLQRGARTDTQYF; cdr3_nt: TGTGCCAGCAGCTTACAGCGGGGGGCCCGCACAGATACGCAGTATTTT
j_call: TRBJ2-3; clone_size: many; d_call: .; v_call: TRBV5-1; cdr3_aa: CASSPGATDTQYF; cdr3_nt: TGCGCCAGCAGCCCCGGGGCCACAGATACGCAGTATTTT
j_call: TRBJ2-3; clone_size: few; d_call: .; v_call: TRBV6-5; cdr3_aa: CASSRSHTDTQYF; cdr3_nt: TGTGCCAGCAGCAGGAGTCACACAGATACGCAGTATTTT
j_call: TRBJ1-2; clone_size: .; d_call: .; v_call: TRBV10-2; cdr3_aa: CASSEVIRGPHGYTF; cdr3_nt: TGCGCCAGCAGTGAGGTGATCCGGGGGCCTCATGGCTACACCTTC
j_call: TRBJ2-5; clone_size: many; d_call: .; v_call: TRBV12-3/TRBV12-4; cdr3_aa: CASSLLETQYF; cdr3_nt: TGTGCCAGCAGTTTATTGGAGACCCAGTACTTC
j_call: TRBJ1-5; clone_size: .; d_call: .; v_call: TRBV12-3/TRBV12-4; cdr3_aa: CASSLVRRGLGTGSNQPQHF; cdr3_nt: TGTGCCAGCAGTTTAGTTCGCCGGGGCCTGGGTACAGGGTCCAATCAGCCCCAGCATTTT
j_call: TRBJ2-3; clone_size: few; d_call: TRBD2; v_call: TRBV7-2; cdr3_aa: CASSPSGGGLADTQYF; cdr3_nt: TGTGCCAGCAGCCCCTCGGGGGGGGGGCTAGCAGATACGCAGTATTTT
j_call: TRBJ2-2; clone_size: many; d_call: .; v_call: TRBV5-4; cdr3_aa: CASSTPVVNTGELFF; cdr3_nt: TGTGCCAGCAGTACCCCAGTAGTCAACACCGGGGAGCTGTTTTTT
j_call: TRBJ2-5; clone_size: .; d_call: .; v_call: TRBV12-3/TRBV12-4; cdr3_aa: CASTDLQGGETQYF; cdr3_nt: TGTGCCAGCACCGACCTCCAGGGGGGAGAGACCCAGTACTTC
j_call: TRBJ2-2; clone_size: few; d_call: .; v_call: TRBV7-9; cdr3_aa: CASSFPRDGIANTGELFF; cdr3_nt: TGTGCCAGCAGCTTTCCTCGGGACGGCATCGCGAACACCGGGGAGCTGTTTTTT